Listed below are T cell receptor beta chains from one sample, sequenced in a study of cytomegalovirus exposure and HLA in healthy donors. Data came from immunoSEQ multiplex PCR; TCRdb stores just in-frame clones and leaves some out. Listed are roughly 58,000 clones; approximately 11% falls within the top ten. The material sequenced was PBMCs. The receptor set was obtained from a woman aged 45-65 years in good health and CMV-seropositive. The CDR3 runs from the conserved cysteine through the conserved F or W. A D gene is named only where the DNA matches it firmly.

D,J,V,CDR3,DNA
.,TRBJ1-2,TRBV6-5,CASSSLYGYTF,TGTGCCAGCAGTTCCCTCTATGGCTACACCTTC
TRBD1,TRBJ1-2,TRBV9,CASSVGAGGNYGYTF,TGTGCCAGCAGCGTAGGGGCAGGGGGGAACTATGGCTACACCTTC
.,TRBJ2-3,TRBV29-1,CSISGTALARDADTQYF,TGCAGCATATCAGGGACTGCGCTTGCACGGGACGCAGATACGCAGTATTTT
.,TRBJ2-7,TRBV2,CASKGQLGTAGAYEQYF,TGTGCCAGCAAGGGACAGTTGGGGACAGCGGGAGCCTACGAGCAGTACTTC
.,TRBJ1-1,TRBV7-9,CASSRSQGAITEAFF,TGTGCCAGCAGCCGCTCCCAGGGCGCGATAACTGAAGCTTTCTTT
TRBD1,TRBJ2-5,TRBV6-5,CASRKTGRQETQYF,TGTGCCAGCAGGAAGACAGGGCGTCAGGAGACCCAGTACTTC
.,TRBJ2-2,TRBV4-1,CASSQALLGVAGELFF,TGCGCCAGCAGCCAGGCATTACTAGGAGTCGCCGGGGAGCTGTTTTTT
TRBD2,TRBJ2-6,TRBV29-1,CSVEETPGTNSGANVLTF,TGCAGCGTTGAGGAGACCCCCGGGACTAATTCTGGGGCCAACGTCCTGACTTTC
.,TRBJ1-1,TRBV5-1,CASSFEGATEAFF,TGCGCCAGCAGCTTTGAAGGGGCCACTGAAGCTTTCTTT
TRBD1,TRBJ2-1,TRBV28,CASSAPGQGRNEQFF,TGTGCCAGCAGTGCACCGGGACAGGGACGGAATGAGCAGTTCTTC
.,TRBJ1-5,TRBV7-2,CASSSVSGRNQPQHF,TGTGCCAGCAGCTCGGTGTCGGGGAGGAATCAGCCCCAGCATTTT
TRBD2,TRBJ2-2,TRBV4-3,CASSQEGGLVGELFF,TGCGCCAGCAGCCAAGAGGGAGGGTTGGTCGGGGAGCTGTTTTTT
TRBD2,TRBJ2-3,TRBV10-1,CASSKRGGKDTQYF,TGCGCCAGCAGTAAGCGGGGGGGCAAAGATACGCAGTATTTT
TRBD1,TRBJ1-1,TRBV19,CASSTDRDTEAFF,TGTGCCAGTAGCACGGACAGGGACACTGAAGCTTTCTTT
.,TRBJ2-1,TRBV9,CASSARQGRDEQFF,TGTGCCAGCAGCGCGCGCCAGGGGCGAGATGAGCAGTTCTTC
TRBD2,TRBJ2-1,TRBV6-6,CASTNRLAGGYDEQFF,TGTGCCAGCACCAACCGCTTAGCGGGGGGTTACGATGAGCAGTTCTTC
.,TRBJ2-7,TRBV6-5,CASSYSDEGHSSEQYF,TGTGCCAGCAGTTACTCAGACGAGGGACATTCCAGCGAGCAGTACTTC
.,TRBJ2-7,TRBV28,CASSLSSAGSSYEQYF,TGTGCCAGCAGTTTATCCTCGGCAGGTTCCTCCTACGAGCAGTACTTC
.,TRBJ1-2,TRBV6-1,CASSEARTDVNGYTF,TGTGCCAGCAGTGAAGCTAGGACAGATGTAAATGGCTACACCTTC
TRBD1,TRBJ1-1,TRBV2,CASRKTGGTEAFF,TGTGCCAGCAGAAAGACAGGGGGCACTGAAGCTTTCTTT
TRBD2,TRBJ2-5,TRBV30,CAWSAGTSGGETQYF,TGTGCCTGGAGTGCGGGTACTAGCGGGGGGGAGACCCAGTACTTC
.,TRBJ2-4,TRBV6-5,CASSRQGGIQYF,TGTGCCAGCAGTCGGCAGGGGGGCATTCAGTACTTC
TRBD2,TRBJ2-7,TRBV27,CASSPLAGTEQYF,TGTGCCAGCAGTCCCCTAGCGGGAACCGAGCAGTACTTC
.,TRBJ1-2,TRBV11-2,CASSLVSAADYGYTF,TGTGCCAGCAGCTTAGTTTCTGCTGCGGACTATGGCTACACCTTC
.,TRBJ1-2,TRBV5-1,CASSPTTDSVRGYTF,TGCGCCAGCAGCCCTACTACGGACAGTGTACGTGGCTACACCTTC
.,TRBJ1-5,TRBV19,CASSIYRGSENQPQHF,TGTGCCAGTAGTATCTACCGGGGTAGTGAAAATCAGCCCCAGCATTTT
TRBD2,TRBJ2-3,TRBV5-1,CASSLVSGGTDTQYF,TGCGCCAGCAGCTTGGTTAGCGGGGGCACAGATACGCAGTATTTT
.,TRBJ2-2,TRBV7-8,CASSPTTGNTGELFF,TGTGCCAGCAGCCCCACGACAGGGAACACCGGGGAGCTGTTTTTT
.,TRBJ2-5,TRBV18,CASSLPRGRGETQYF,TGTGCCAGCTCACTTCCTCGGGGGAGAGGGGAGACCCAGTACTTC
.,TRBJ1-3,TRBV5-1,CASADTPSGNTIYF,TGCGCCAGCGCGGACACTCCCTCTGGAAACACCATATATTTT
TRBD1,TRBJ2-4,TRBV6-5,CASRQGNIQYF,TGTGCCAGCAGACAGGGGAACATTCAGTACTTC
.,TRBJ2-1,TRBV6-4,CASSVGADNEQFF,TGTGCCAGCAGTGTAGGGGCCGACAATGAGCAGTTCTTC
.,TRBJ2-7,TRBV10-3,CAISESQIQGLDEQYF,TGTGCCATCAGTGAGAGTCAGATACAGGGCTTGGACGAGCAGTACTTC
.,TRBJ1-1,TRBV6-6,CASSYPTGLNTEAFF,TGTGCCAGCAGTTACCCGACAGGTTTGAACACTGAAGCTTTCTTT
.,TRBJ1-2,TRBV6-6,CASNYMAGYGYTF,TGTGCCAGCAATTACATGGCGGGTTATGGCTACACCTTC
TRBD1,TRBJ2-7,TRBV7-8,CASSGGTGQGPQSSYEQYF,TGTGCCAGCAGCGGGGGGACGGGACAGGGGCCCCAGAGCTCCTACGAGCAGTACTTC
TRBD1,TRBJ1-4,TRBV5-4,CASSLGTGQANEKLFF,TGTGCCAGCAGTCTCGGTACGGGACAGGCTAATGAAAAACTGTTTTTT
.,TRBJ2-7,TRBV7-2,CASSLAGGDYEQYF,TGTGCCAGCAGCTTAGCCGGGGGTGACTACGAGCAGTACTTC
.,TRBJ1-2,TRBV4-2,CASSQEGGTHYGYTF,TGTGCCAGCAGCCAAGAAGGGGGAACTCACTATGGCTACACCTTC
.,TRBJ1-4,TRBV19,CASSMGAAGSEKLFF,TGTGCCAGTAGTATGGGGGCCGCCGGTAGTGAAAAACTGTTTTTT
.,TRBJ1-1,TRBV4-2,CASSRPLNTEAFF,TGTGCCAGCAGCCGGCCCTTGAACACTGAAGCTTTCTTT
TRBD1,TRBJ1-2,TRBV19,CASTQGQGAYGYTF,TGTGCCAGTACCCAGGGCCAGGGGGCCTATGGCTACACCTTC
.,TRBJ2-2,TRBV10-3,CAISERAGELFF,TGTGCCATCAGTGAGCGCGCCGGGGAGCTGTTTTTT
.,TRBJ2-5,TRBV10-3,CAISEPGLQETQYF,TGTGCCATCAGTGAGCCGGGACTGCAAGAGACCCAGTACTTC
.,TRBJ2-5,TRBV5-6,CASSSQLVTETQYF,TGTGCCAGCAGCAGCCAACTAGTTACAGAGACCCAGTACTTC
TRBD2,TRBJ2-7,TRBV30,CAGSVGSGGAYEQYF,TGTGCCGGGAGTGTCGGTAGCGGGGGGGCATACGAGCAGTACTTC
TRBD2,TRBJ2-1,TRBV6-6,CASSYSGGGSYNEQFF,TGTGCCAGCAGTTACTCGGGGGGGGGCTCCTACAATGAGCAGTTCTTC
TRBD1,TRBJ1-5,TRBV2,CASSEAPDRGSQPQHF,TGTGCCAGCAGTGAAGCCCCGGACAGGGGGAGCCAGCCCCAGCATTTT
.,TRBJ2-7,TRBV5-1,CASSLVETDPYEQYF,TGCGCCAGCAGCTTGGTTGAGACAGATCCCTACGAGCAGTACTTC
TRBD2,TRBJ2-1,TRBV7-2,CASSVTSGGYSYNEQFF,TGTGCCAGCAGCGTGACTAGCGGGGGGTACTCCTACAATGAGCAGTTCTTC
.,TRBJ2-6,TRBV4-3,CASSQELSAAGANVLTF,TGCGCCAGCAGCCAAGAGCTGTCGGCAGCGGGGGCCAACGTCCTGACTTTC
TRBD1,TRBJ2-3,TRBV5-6,CASSLVTGTGLHTQYF,TGTGCCAGCAGCTTGGTCACCGGGACAGGGTTACATACGCAGTATTTT
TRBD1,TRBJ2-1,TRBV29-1,CSVSRTGGNEQFF,TGCAGCGTTAGTCGGACAGGGGGCAATGAGCAGTTCTTC
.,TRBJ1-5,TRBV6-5,CATASGNQPQHF,TGTGCCACCGCCTCGGGCAATCAGCCCCAGCATTTT
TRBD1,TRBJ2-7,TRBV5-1,CASSGTGYYEQYF,TGCGCCAGCAGCGGGACAGGGTACTACGAGCAGTACTTC
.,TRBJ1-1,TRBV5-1,CASSQGLGMNTEAFF,TGCGCCAGCTCACAGGGTCTGGGGATGAACACTGAAGCTTTCTTT
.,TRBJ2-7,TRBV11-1,CASSLGQYGHEQYF,TGTGCCAGCAGCTTGGGGCAATACGGCCACGAGCAGTACTTC